This is a list of T cell receptor beta chains from one sample in a study of shared clonotypes between healthy human individuals. Profiling relied on immunoSEQ multiplex PCR, and the TCRdb table lists in-frame clones only, not all of them. The data contain about 2.4 million clones, 93% of them singletons. Sequences were obtained from naive CD4+ T cells from PBMCs. These receptors all stem from a man aged 18 to 29 in good health. Some clones in this sample may be carry-over from other donors' samples. Each CDR3 is given without its conserved first and last residue.

v_gene	CDR3aa
TRBV5-1	ASRQGTGRINEKLF
TRBV4-3	ASSHNVGQGARTEAF
TRBV7-3	ASSLGRQETQY
TRBV7-9	ASSLKSDRVSNYGYT
TRBV2	ASNPTSGRTSSYNEQF
TRBV18	ASSPPKWGRTSTDTQY
TRBV7-3	ASSRGVNQPQH
TRBV7-8	ASSLGTDTEAF
TRBV5-1	ASSLVQKAGRGDEQF
TRBV18	ASSPDSVNTGELF
TRBV7-2	ASSWPGPEAF
TRBV30	AWSPPVETQY
TRBV6-5	ASSRRDRGPDTQY
TRBV7-2	ASSLGGRATDTQY
TRBV18	ASSPNRGTDTIY
TRBV4-3	ASSRLLNTDTQY
TRBV5-1	ASSLENPNTEAF
TRBV19	ASRGHANAVGRSMNTEAF
TRBV6-1	AIHRDGAYEQY
TRBV29-1	SVDTGLGPLSGNTIY
TRBV5-6	ASSLVRASGTGETQY
TRBV28	ASRTGDRAYEQY
TRBV6-1	ASEDRGAEKLF
TRBV27	ASSLWGTSGRTTYEQY
TRBV5-1	ASSIRQGTYEQY
TRBV20-1	SARGSNTIY